The source of this TCR beta chain is a study of blood T cell repertoires in COVID-19. Overall study: Some COVID-19 samples were acute and others convalescent; all came from the United States, Italy and Spain.

There are a few counts of this clone. Here immunoSEQ multiplex PCR was the method, and the copy in TCRdb shows in-frame clones only, minus some. The sample consists of over 110,000 clones, 81% of them appearing once. CDR1 and CDR2 (germline): LGHNA, YNFKEQ. Trimming took off 0 bases at V and 0 bases at J, with 9 bases between the two ends. The CDR3 runs 17 residues. This TCR was recovered from a human donor in a cohort sampled during active COVID-19. Sequenced sample: peripheral blood. V usage is TRBV4-2 and J usage is TRBJ1-6; possible D gene TRBD1, 5 bases. The CDR3 sequence: CASSQETGDSYNSPLHF. CDR3 coding DNA: TGTGCCAGCAGCCAAGAAACGGGGGACTCCTATAATTCACCCCTCCACTTT.